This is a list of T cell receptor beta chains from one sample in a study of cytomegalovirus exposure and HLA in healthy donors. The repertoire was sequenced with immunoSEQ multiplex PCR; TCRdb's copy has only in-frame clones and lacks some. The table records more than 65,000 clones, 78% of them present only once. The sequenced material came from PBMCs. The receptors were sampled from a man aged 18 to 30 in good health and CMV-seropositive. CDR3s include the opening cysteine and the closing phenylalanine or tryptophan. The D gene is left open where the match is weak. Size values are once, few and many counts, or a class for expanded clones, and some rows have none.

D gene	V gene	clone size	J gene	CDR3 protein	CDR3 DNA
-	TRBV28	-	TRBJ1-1	CASYPGGWNAEAFF	TGTGCCAGCTACCCGGGGGGTTGGAACGCTGAAGCTTTCTTT
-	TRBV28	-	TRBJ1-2	CASRMGGYGYTF	TGTGCCAGCAGAATGGGAGGCTATGGCTACACCTTC
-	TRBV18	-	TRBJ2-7	CASSPRGDYEQYF	TGTGCCAGCTCACCCCGGGGAGACTACGAGCAGTACTTC
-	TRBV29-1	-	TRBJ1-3	CSVAVLSGNTIYF	TGCAGCGTTGCGGTGCTCTCTGGAAACACCATATATTTT
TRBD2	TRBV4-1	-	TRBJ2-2	CASSQVLAGVATGELFF	TGCGCCAGCAGCCAAGTACTAGCGGGAGTAGCCACCGGGGAGCTGTTTTTT
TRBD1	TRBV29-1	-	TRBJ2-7	CSVGGQGPSYEQYF	TGCAGCGTTGGGGGACAGGGGCCCTCCTACGAGCAGTACTTC
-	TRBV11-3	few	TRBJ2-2	CASSLSGYTGELFF	TGTGCCAGCAGCTTATCAGGGTACACCGGGGAGCTGTTTTTT
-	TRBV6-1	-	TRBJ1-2	CASSERVTGYGYTF	TGTGCCAGCAGTGAAAGGGTGACAGGATATGGCTACACCTTC
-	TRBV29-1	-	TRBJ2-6	CSVGGLIPGANVLTF	TGCAGCGTTGGGGGCCTGATTCCTGGGGCCAACGTCCTGACTTTC
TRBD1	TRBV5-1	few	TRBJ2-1	CASKETGSNEQFF	TGCGCTAGCAAGGAGACAGGGTCCAATGAGCAGTTCTTC
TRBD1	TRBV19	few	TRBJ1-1	CASSDTGDAEAFF	TGTGCCAGTAGTGATACAGGGGACGCTGAAGCTTTCTTT
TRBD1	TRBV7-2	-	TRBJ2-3	CASSSAGTGRVDTQYF	TGTGCCAGCAGCTCCGCCGGGACAGGTCGGGTAGATACGCAGTATTTT
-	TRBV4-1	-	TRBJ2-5	CASSQESRGQETQYF	TGCGCCAGCAGCCAAGAGTCAAGGGGCCAAGAGACCCAGTACTTC
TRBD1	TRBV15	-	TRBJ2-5	CATTPDRALETQYF	TGTGCCACCACTCCGGACAGGGCCCTAGAGACCCAGTACTTC
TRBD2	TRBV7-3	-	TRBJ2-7	CASSLTPGTNYEQYF	TGTGCCAGCAGCTTAACTCCCGGGACTAATTACGAGCAGTACTTC
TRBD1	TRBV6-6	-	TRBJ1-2	CASSRGTALSGYTF	TGTGCCAGCAGTAGAGGGACAGCTTTAAGTGGCTACACCTTC
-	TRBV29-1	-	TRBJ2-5	CSVGRGDSRGWIEETQYF	TGCAGCGTTGGGAGAGGGGACTCACGGGGTTGGATCGAAGAGACCCAGTACTTC
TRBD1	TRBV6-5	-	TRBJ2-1	CASSYGQQGGKFF	TGTGCCAGCAGTTACGGGCAACAGGGGGGAAAGTTCTTC
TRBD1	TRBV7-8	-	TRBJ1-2	CASSRDRGYYTF	TGTGCCAGCAGCAGGGACAGGGGGTACTACACCTTC
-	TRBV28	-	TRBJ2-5	CASRRGNSQMGSQYF	TGTGCCAGCCGACGGGGGAATAGCCAAATGGGTTCCCAGTACTTC
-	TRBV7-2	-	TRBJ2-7	CASSLGVKREQYF	TGTGCCAGCAGCTTAGGGGTTAAGCGGGAGCAGTACTTC
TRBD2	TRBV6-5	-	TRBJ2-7	CASSYSFGLADEQYF	TGTGCCAGCAGTTACTCTTTTGGGCTAGCGGACGAGCAGTACTTC
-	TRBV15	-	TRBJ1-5	CATSRDRGGSWPQHF	TGTGCCACCAGCAGAGATCGGGGGGGTAGTTGGCCCCAGCATTTT
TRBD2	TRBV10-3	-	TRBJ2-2	CAISEGLAGTGELFF	TGTGCCATCAGTGAAGGACTAGCGGGGACCGGGGAGCTGTTTTTT
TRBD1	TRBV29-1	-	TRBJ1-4	CSALGQSNEKLFF	TGCAGCGCTTTGGGACAGTCTAATGAAAAACTGTTTTTT
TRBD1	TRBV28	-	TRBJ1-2	CASSSGQGYGYTF	TGTGCCAGCAGTAGCGGACAGGGCTATGGCTACACCTTC
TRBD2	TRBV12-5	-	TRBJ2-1	CASGLVRTSGKASEQFF	TGTGCTAGTGGTTTGGTAAGGACTAGCGGAAAAGCTAGTGAGCAGTTCTTC
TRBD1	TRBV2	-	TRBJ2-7	CASRPGQGYEQYF	TGTGCCAGCAGGCCGGGACAGGGATACGAGCAGTACTTC
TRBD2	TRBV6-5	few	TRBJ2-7	CASRSLAGNEQYF	TGTGCCAGCAGGAGCCTAGCGGGAAACGAGCAGTACTTC
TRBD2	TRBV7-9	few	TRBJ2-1	CASSLSLAGMYNEQFF	TGTGCCAGCAGCTTAAGTCTAGCGGGGATGTACAATGAGCAGTTCTTC
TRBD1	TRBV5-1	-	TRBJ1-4	CASSTGQGGEKLFF	TGCGCCAGCAGCACCGGACAGGGTGGTGAAAAACTGTTTTTT
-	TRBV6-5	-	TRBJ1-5	CASSYSRAGEQPQHF	TGTGCCAGCAGTTACTCGAGGGCAGGGGAGCAGCCCCAGCATTTT
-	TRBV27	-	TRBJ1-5	CASSPWGQGPPQHF	TGTGCCAGCAGCCCCTGGGGCCAAGGGCCGCCCCAGCATTTT
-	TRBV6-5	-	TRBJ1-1	CASRNEGVFGTEAFF	TGTGCCAGCAGAAACGAGGGGGTTTTTGGCACTGAAGCTTTCTTT
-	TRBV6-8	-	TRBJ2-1	CASTLRLTHYNEQFF	TGTGCCAGCACCTTGCGACTCACCCACTACAATGAGCAGTTCTTC
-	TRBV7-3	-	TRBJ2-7	CASSLLTRGEQYF	TGTGCCAGCAGCTTATTGACTAGGGGTGAGCAGTACTTC
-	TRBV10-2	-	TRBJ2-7	CASGLSSYEQYF	TGCGCCAGCGGTCTAAGCTCCTACGAGCAGTACTTC
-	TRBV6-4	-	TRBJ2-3	CASSDTPSNTQYF	TGTGCCAGCAGTGACACCCCTTCTAATACGCAGTATTTT
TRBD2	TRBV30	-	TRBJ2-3	CAWSTVVKRSGMTDTQYF	TGTGCCTGGAGTACGGTAGTTAAAAGAAGCGGGATGACAGATACGCAGTATTTT
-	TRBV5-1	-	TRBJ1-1	CASSPYGYTEAFF	TGCGCCAGCAGCCCATACGGGTACACTGAAGCTTTCTTT
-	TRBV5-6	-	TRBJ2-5	CASSRPGKTQYF	TGTGCCAGCAGCCGTCCGGGAAAGACCCAGTACTTC
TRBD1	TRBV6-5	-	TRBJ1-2	CASSWDGQAIYTF	TGTGCCAGCAGTTGGGATGGACAGGCAATCTACACCTTC
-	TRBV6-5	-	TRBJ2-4	CASSYSRLLWNIQYF	TGTGCCAGCAGTTACTCGAGACTGTTGTGGAACATTCAGTACTTC
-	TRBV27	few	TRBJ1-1	CASSLAGVNTEAFF	TGTGCCAGCAGTTTAGCAGGGGTGAACACTGAAGCTTTCTTT
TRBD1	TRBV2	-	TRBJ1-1	CASSDDRGRLTEAFF	TGTGCCAGCAGTGACGACAGGGGGCGACTCACTGAAGCTTTCTTT
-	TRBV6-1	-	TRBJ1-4	CASSSRGATEKLFF	TGTGCCAGCAGCTCCCGGGGGGCAACGGAAAAACTGTTTTTT
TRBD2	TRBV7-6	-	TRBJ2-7	CASSQPGLAGQQYF	TGTGCCAGCAGCCAACCGGGACTAGCGGGCCAGCAGTACTTC
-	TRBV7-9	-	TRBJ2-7	CASSTGTLYEQYF	TGTGCCAGCAGCACCGGGACACTCTACGAGCAGTACTTC
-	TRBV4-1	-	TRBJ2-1	CASSQSRLNEQFF	TGCGCCAGCAGCCAATCCAGACTTAATGAGCAGTTCTTC
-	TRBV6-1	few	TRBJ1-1	CASTRKLSTEAFF	TGTGCCAGCACTAGAAAGTTGAGTACTGAAGCTTTCTTT
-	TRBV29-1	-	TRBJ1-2	CSVLFRFGYTF	TGCAGCGTTCTCTTTCGTTTTGGCTACACCTTC
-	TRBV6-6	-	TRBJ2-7	CASTKRGSYEQYF	TGTGCCAGCACTAAAAGGGGATCCTACGAGCAGTACTTC
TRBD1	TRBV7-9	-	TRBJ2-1	CASQGQGANEQFF	TGTGCCAGCCAGGGACAGGGGGCGAATGAGCAGTTCTTC
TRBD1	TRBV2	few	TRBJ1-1	CASRGTGVGERAFF	TGTGCCAGTAGGGGGACAGGGGTTGGAGAGCGAGCTTTCTTT
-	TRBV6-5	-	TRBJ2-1	CASRKAPNSYNEQFF	TGTGCCAGCAGGAAAGCTCCGAACTCCTACAATGAGCAGTTCTTC
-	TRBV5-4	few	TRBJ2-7	CASSPSESYEQYF	TGTGCCAGCAGCCCTTCGGAGAGCTACGAGCAGTACTTC
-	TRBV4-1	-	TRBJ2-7	CASSLSGKYEQYF	TGCGCCAGCAGCCTCTCGGGGAAATACGAGCAGTACTTC
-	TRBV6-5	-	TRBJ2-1	CASSYRGNEQFF	TGTGCCAGCAGTTACCGAGGGAATGAGCAGTTCTTC
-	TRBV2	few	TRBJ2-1	CASSEGVGGAYNEQFF	TGTGCCAGCAGTGAGGGGGTAGGGGGTGCCTACAATGAGCAGTTCTTC